This TCR beta chain emerged from a study of blood T cells in healthy people across ages. Study outcomes and limitations: When set beside aged donors, long-lived donors presented more naive CD4+ cells and higher diversity.

Combining a sample-barcoded 5' primer with a J-beta primer mix, a second PCR ran for 7 to 11 cycles. TCRdb independently ran MiXCR on the 5' RACE reads; one entry per CDR3 protein. The sample has hundreds of thousands of distinct CDR3 sequences; under 55% are singletons. To note about this clonotype: What it recognizes is unknown.

This TCR came from a man aged 55 to 69 in good health. Specimen: blood.

The CDR3 DNA sequence: TGTGCCAGCAGTGAAGACAGACTAGCCCACGAGCAGTACTTC. It codes for CASSEDRLAHEQYF. This chain uses TRBV2 with TRBJ2-7; 7 nucleotides match TRBD2. After removal of 1 base from V and 5 bases from J, the junction contained 5 bases not matched to a gene. The germline gives CDR1 SNHLY, CDR2 FYNNEI. CDR3 length equals 14 residues.